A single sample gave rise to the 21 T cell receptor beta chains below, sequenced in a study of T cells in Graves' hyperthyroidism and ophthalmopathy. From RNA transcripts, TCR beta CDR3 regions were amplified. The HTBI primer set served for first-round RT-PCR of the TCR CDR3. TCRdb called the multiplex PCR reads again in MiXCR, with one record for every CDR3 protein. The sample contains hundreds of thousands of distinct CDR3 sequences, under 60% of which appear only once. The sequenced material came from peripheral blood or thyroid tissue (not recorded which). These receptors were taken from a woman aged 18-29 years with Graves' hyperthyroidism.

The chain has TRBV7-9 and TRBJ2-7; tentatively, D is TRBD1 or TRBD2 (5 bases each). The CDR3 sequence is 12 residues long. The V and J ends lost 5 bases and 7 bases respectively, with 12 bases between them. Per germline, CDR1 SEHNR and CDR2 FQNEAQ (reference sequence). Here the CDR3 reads CASSQGDGEQYF. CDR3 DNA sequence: TGTGCCAGCAGCCAAGGGGACGGTGAGCAGTACTTC.

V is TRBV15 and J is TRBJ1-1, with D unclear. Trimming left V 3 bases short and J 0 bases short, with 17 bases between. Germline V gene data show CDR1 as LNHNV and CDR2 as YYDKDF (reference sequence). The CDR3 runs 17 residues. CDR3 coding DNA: TGTGCCACCAGCAGCTTTGGGCCCTTCTCCATGAACACTGAAGCTTTCTTT. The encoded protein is CATSSFGPFSMNTEAFF. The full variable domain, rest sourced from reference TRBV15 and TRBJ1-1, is DAMVIQNPRYQVTQFGKPVTLSCSQTLNHNVMYWYQQKSSQAPKLLFHYYDKDFNNEADTPDNFQSRRPNTSFCFLDIRSPGLGDTAMYLCATSSFGPFSMNTEAFFGQGTRLTVV.

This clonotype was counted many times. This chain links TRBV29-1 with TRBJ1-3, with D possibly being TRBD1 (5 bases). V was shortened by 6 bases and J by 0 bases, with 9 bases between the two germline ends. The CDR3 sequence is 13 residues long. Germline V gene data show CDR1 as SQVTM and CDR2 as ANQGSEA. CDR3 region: CSVAGSSGNTIYF. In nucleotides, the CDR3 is TGCAGCGTCGCAGGGTCCTCTGGAAACACCATATATTTT.

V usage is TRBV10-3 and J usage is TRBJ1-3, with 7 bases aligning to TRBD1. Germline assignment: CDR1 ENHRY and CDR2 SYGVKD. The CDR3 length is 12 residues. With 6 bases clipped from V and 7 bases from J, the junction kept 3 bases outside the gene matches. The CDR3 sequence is CAISMTGNTIYF. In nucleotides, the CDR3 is TGTGCCATCAGCATGACAGGGAACACCATATATTTT.

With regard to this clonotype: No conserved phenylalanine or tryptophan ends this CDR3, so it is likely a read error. The CDR3 nucleotides read TGTGCCAGCGGCGTTACCGGGACAGGGGTTTCACCCCTCCACCTT. Its protein is CASGVTGTGVSPLHL. The chain couples TRBV9 to TRBJ1-6, with 10 nucleotides matching TRBD1. Germline CDR1 is SGDLS and CDR2 is YYNGEE. The CDR3 has 15 residues.

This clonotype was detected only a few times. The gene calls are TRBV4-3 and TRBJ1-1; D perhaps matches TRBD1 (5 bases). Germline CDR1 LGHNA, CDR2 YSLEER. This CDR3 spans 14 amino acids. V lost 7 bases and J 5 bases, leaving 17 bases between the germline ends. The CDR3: CASKDQGRATEAFF. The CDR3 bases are TGCGCCAGCAAGGACCAGGGCAGGGCGACTGAAGCTTTCTTT.

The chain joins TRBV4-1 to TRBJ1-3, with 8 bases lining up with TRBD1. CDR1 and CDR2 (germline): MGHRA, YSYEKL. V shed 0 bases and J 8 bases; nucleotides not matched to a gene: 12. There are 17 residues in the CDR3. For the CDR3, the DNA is TGCGCCAGCAGCCAAGAGTTCTCAAGGCAGGGGGCTTACACCATATATTTT. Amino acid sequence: CASSQEFSRQGAYTIYF.

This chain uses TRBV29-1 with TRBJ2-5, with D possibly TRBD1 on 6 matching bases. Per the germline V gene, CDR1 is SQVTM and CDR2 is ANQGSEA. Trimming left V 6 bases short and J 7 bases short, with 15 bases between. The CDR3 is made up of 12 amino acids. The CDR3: CSVSQGLATQYF. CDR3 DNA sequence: TGCAGCGTATCGCAGGGGCTGGCGACCCAGTACTTC.

The CDR3 DNA follows: TGTGCCAGCAGTGTCCGGGGGGGATCTAGCGGGAGCTACGAGCAGTACTTC. This codes for CASSVRGGSSGSYEQYF. The chain employs TRBV2 and TRBJ2-7; 10 bases fit TRBD2. V lost 4 bases, J lost 3 bases, and 12 bases stayed unmatched. The CDR3 spans 17 residues. CDR1 and CDR2 from the germline V gene are SNHLY and FYNNEI. The complete variable domain, with remaining parts taken from reference TRBV2 and TRBJ2-7, reads EPEVTQTPSHQVTQMGQEVILRCVPISNHLYFYWYRQILGQKVEFLVSFYNNEISEKSEIFDDQFSVERPDGSNFTLKIRSTKLEDSAMYFCASSVRGGSSGSYEQYFGPGTRLTVT.

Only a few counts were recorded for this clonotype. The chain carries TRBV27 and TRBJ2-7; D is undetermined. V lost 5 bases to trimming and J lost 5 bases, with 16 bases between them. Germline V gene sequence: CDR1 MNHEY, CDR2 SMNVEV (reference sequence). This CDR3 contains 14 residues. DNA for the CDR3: TGTGCCAGCAGTCCCTGGGATAGCAGCGACGAGCAGTACTTC. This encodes CASSPWDSSDEQYF.

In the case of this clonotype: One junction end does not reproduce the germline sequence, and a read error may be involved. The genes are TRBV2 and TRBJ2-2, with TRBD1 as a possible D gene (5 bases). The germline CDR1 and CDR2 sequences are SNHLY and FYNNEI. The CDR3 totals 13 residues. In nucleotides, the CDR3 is TGTGCCAACAACAGGCTGAACATCGGGGAGCTGTTTTTT. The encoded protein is CANNRLNIGELFF.

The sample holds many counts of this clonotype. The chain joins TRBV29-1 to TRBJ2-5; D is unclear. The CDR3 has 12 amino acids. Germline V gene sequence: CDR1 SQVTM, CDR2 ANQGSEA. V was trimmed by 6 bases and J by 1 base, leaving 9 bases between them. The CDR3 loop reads CSVVIVQETQYF. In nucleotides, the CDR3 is TGCAGCGTCGTTATTGTCCAAGAGACCCAGTACTTC.

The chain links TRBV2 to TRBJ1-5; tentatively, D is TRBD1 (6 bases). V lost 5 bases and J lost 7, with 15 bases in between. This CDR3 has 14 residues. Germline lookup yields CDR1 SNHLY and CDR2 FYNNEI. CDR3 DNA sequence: TGTGCCAGCAGTTGGGGGGGGCTCGGGCAGCCCCAGCATTTT. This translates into CASSWGGLGQPQHF.

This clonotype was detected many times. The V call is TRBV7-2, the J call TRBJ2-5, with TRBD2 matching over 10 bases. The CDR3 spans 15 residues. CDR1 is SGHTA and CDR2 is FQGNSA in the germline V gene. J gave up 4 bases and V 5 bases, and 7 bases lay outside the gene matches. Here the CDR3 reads CASSPNRLAGETQYF. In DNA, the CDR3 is TGTGCCAGCAGCCCCAACCGACTAGCGGGAGAGACCCAGTACTTC.

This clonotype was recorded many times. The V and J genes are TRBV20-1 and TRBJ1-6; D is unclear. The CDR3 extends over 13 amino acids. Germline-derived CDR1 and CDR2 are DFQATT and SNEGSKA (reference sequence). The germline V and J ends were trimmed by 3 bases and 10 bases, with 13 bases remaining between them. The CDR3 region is CSASPPRRSPLHF. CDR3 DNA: TGCAGTGCTAGTCCCCCGCGGCGGTCACCCCTCCACTTT.

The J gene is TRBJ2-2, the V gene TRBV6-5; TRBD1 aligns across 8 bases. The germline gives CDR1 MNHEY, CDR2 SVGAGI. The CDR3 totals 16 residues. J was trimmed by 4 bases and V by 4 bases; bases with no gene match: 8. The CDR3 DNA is TGTGCCAGCAGTTCGGAGGACAGGGCAATCACCGGGGAGCTGTTTTTT. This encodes CASSSEDRAITGELFF.

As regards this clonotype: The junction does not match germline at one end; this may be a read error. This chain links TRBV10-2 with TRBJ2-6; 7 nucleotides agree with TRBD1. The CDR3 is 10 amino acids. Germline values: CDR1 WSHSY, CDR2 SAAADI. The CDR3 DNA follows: TGCGCCAGCAGAGCAACAGGGGCGACGTTC. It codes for CASRATGATF.

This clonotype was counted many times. Here the CDR3 reads CAIQGQPNEKLFF. For the CDR3, the DNA is TGTGCCATCCAGGGACAGCCTAATGAAAAACTGTTTTTT. This sequence joins TRBV10-3 and TRBJ1-4, with 7 bases matching TRBD1. J lost 3 bases, V lost 8 bases, and 3 bases had no gene match. This CDR3 is 13 amino acids long. Germline CDR1 is ENHRY and CDR2 is SYGVKD.

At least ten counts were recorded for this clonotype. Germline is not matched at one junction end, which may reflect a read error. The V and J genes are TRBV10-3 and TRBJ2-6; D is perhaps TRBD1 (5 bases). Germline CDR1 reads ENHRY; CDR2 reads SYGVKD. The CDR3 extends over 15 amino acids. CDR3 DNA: TGTGCCAGCAGTTACGCTCAGGGTGGGGCCAACGTCCTGACTTTC. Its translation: CASSYAQGGANVLTF.

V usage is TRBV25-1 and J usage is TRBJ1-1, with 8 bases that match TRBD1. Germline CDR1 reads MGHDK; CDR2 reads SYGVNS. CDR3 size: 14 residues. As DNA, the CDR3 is TGTGCTAGCCATAGTGACAGGGGAAACACTGAAGCTTTCTTT. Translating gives CASHSDRGNTEAFF.

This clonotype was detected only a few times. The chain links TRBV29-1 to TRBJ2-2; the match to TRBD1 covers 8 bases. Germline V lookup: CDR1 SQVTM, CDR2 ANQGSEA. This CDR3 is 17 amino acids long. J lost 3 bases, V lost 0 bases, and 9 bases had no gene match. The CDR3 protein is CSVEDLRQGADTGELFF. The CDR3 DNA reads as TGCAGCGTTGAAGATCTACGGCAGGGGGCGGACACCGGGGAGCTGTTTTTT.